Below, 27 T cell receptor beta chains from the same sample are listed, as sequenced in a study of human T cells and chemical hapten exposure. Unseparated into fractions, whole blood served as the source from which total RNA was extracted. TCRdb reanalysed the 5' RACE reads using MiXCR and keeps one entry per CDR3 protein. The sample consists of about 140,000 distinct CDR3 sequences, roughly 4.1% of them appearing once. The receptor source for this set is a female donor in good health.

The sample holds many counts of this clonotype. The chain combines TRBV29-1 with TRBJ2-3; 10 bases line up with TRBD1. The V segment lost 7 bases and the J segment 0 bases; nucleotides outside the gene matches: 4. Germline CDR1 and CDR2: SQVTM and ANQGSEA. The CDR3 sequence is 14 residues long. CDR3 DNA: TGCAGCGGTGGGACAGGGGACAGCACAGATACGCAGTATTTT. This translates into CSGGTGDSTDTQYF.

This clonotype was seen repeatedly, ten times or more. A junction boundary mismatches the germline segment, possibly from a read error. The chain couples TRBV3-1 to TRBJ1-2; the D is unclear. The CDR3 is 15 amino acids. Germline V gives CDR1 LGHDT, CDR2 YNNKEL (reference sequence). The CDR3, as DNA: TGTGCCAGCAGTCAAGATGCGGAACTGAATTATGGCTACACCTTC. This translates into CASSQDAELNYGYTF.

The chain uses TRBV20-1 and TRBJ1-6; D unresolved. The V end was cut by 5 bases, the J end by 6 bases, with 11 bases between. The CDR3 has 13 residues. Germline CDR1 and CDR2: DFQATT and SNEGSKA (reference sequence). The CDR3 sequence: CSAPKRANSPLHF. Here the CDR3 DNA reads TGCAGTGCTCCCAAAAGGGCTAATTCACCCCTCCACTTT.

In this sample, this clonotype turned up many times. V and J are TRBV5-4 and TRBJ2-5; TRBD2 aligns across 10 bases. The V and J ends lost 3 bases and 2 bases, in that order; junction bases with no gene match: 7. This CDR3 comprises 16 residues. Per germline, CDR1 SGHNT and CDR2 YYREEE (reference sequence). CDR3: CASSYPLLAGQETQYF. CDR3 nucleotides: TGTGCCAGCAGCTATCCCTTACTAGCGGGGCAAGAGACCCAGTACTTC.

The table lists this clonotype with many counts. This rearrangement joins TRBV27 to TRBJ1-2; D not resolved. This CDR3 comprises 14 residues. From germline, CDR1 is MNHEY and CDR2 SMNVEV (reference sequence). Trimming shortened V by 2 bases and J by 4 bases, and 11 bases separated the two germline ends. Written as DNA, the CDR3 is TGTGCCAGCAGTTTAAAGGGAGCACTCTATGGCTACACCTTC. Protein product: CASSLKGALYGYTF.

Concerning this clonotype: A clone one base away is much larger, so this may be a read error. This chain joins TRBV7-6 and TRBJ2-2; 8 positions agree with TRBD2. The CDR3 totals 21 residues. The V gene's germline CDR1 is SGHVS and CDR2 FNYEAQ. V gave up 5 bases and J gave up 1 base; unmatched junction bases: 21. DNA of the CDR3: TGTGCCAGCAGCCCCCGGGGGGGCCCCGTTGTTCCGGATGGGAACACCGGGGAGCTGTTTTTT. Its translation is CASSPRGGPVVPDGNTGELFF.

The chain is built from TRBV5-4 and TRBJ2-1; possible D gene TRBD1, 6 bases. The CDR3 is made up of 15 amino acids. The V end was cut by 4 bases, the J end by 8 bases, with 19 bases between. CDR1 is SGHNT and CDR2 is YYREEE in the germline V gene (reference sequence). The CDR3 DNA reads as TGTGCCAGCAGCGGGGGCAGGGCTAATATGTATGAGCAGTTCTTC. Translated, it gives CASSGGRANMYEQFF.

This clonotype was seen many times. The chain combines TRBV12-3 or TRBV12-4 with TRBJ1-4, with D tentatively TRBD1 (6 bases). The CDR3 is made up of 15 amino acids. The V end lost 6 bases, the J end lost 8 bases, and 19 bases lay between the germline ends. The CDR3 here is CASSPPTGGGEKLFF. The DNA for the CDR3 is TGTGCCAGCAGCCCCCCGACAGGCGGGGGCGAAAAACTGTTTTTT.

This clonotype was seen repeatedly, ten times or more. The rearrangement links TRBV5-1 to TRBJ2-6; either TRBD1 or TRBD2 may fit D (5 bases each). This CDR3 has 16 residues. The germline V gene has CDR1 SGHRS and CDR2 YFSETQ. With 2 bases removed from V and 1 base from J, the gap between germline ends came to 10 bases. The CDR3 region is CASSLERGSGANVLTF. The CDR3 DNA reads TGCGCCAGCAGCTTAGAGAGGGGATCTGGGGCCAACGTCCTGACTTTC.

This clonotype was counted ten times or more. This rearrangement joins TRBV11-2 to TRBJ2-5; D remains unclear. Germline V lookup: CDR1 SGHAT, CDR2 FQNNGV. V lost 4 bases and J lost 6, with 6 bases in between. The CDR3 is made up of 11 amino acids. The CDR3 reads CASSSYQTQYF. DNA of the CDR3: TGTGCCAGCAGCTCCTACCAGACCCAGTACTTC. Full variable domain (outside the CDR3, taken from reference TRBV11-2 and TRBJ2-5): EAGVAQSPRYKIIEKRQSVAFWCNPISGHATLYWYQQILGQGPKLLIQFQNNGVVDDSQLPKDRFSAERLKGVDSTLKIQPAKLEDSAVYLCASSSYQTQYFGPGTRLLVL.

This clonotype showed up many times. This chain links TRBV12-3 or TRBV12-4 with TRBJ2-7, with 11 bases that match TRBD2. With 3 bases clipped from V and 2 bases from J, the junction kept 6 bases outside the gene matches. The CDR3 covers 16 residues. The CDR3 sequence: CASSFLAGGTAYEQYF. As DNA, the CDR3 is TGTGCCAGCAGTTTCTTAGCGGGGGGGACTGCCTACGAGCAGTACTTC.

The gene calls are TRBV5-1 and TRBJ2-5; D may be TRBD1 (6 bases). CDR3 length: 14 residues. CDR1 and CDR2 (germline): SGHRS, YFSETQ. Trimming pared 4 bases from V and 3 bases from J, leaving 13 bases between. CDR3 DNA: TGCGCCAGCAGCCCGTCGACAGGAGAAGAGACCCAGTACTTC. Amino acid sequence: CASSPSTGEETQYF.

This clonotype was observed at least ten times. The chain employs TRBV5-5 and TRBJ1-6, with TRBD1 as a possible D gene (5 bases). The CDR3 extends over 13 amino acids. Trimming stripped 0 bases from V and 13 bases from J, with 11 bases between. Germline V CDR1 and CDR2: SGHKS, YYEKEE (reference sequence). The CDR3 reads CASSLVGVYPLHF. The CDR3 nucleotides read TGTGCCAGCAGCTTGGTGGGGGTCTACCCCCTCCACTTT.

This clonotype has at least ten counts. V gene TRBV5-1 combines with J gene TRBJ2-3; 10 positions match TRBD1. The CDR3 runs 15 residues. The J segment lost 2 bases and the V segment lost 6 bases, leaving 6 bases of the junction unmatched. Germline assignment: CDR1 SGHRS and CDR2 YFSETQ. In nucleotides, the CDR3 is TGCGCCAGCACTCCGGGACAGGGGATCACAGATACGCAGTATTTT. Amino acid sequence: CASTPGQGITDTQYF.

This clonotype was recorded at least ten times. The chain employs TRBV30 and TRBJ2-2, with D possibly called TRBD1 or TRBD2 (6 bases each). V was cut by 1 base and J by 7 bases, with 13 bases left in between. CDR3 length: 14 residues. Germline V gene sequence: CDR1 GTSNPN, CDR2 SVGIG (reference sequence). The CDR3 nucleotides read TGTGCCTGGAGTGCGGGGGCCCTTGGCGGGGAGCTGTTTTTT. Protein: CAWSAGALGGELFF.

Many counts were recorded for this clonotype. The rearrangement joins TRBV2 to TRBJ2-5; D may match TRBD1 or TRBD2 (5 bases each). Trimming stripped 5 bases from V and 5 bases from J, with 12 bases between. The CDR3 covers 13 residues. Germline CDR1 reads SNHLY; CDR2 reads FYNNEI. CDR3 nucleotides: TGTGCCAGCAGTTACTTCAGGGACGAGACCCAGTACTTC. Protein: CASSYFRDETQYF.

This clonotype was counted many times. The chain is built from TRBV14 and TRBJ2-7; the match to TRBD1 covers 9 bases. CDR3 size: 16 residues. Trimming at V came to 3 bases and at J to 0 bases, leaving 6 bases not matched to a gene. Germline values: CDR1 SGHDN, CDR2 FVKESK. In nucleotides, the CDR3 is TGTGCCAGCAGCCAGACACCGGGACAGGGCTCCTACGAGCAGTACTTC. Residues: CASSQTPGQGSYEQYF. Drawing the rest from reference TRBV14 and TRBJ2-7, the complete variable domain is EAGVTQFPSHSVIEKGQTVTLRCDPISGHDNLYWYRRVMGKEIKFLLHFVKESKQDESGMPNNRFLAERTGGTYSTLKVQPAELEDSGVYFCASSQTPGQGSYEQYFGPGTRLTVT.

In its sample, this clonotype was seen a few times. The rearrangement uses TRBV6-6 and TRBJ2-1, with D possibly being TRBD2 (7 bases). Trimming removed 0 bases at V and 8 bases at J, with 17 bases between. The CDR3 sequence is 16 residues long. Germline assignment: CDR1 MNHNY and CDR2 SVGAGI (reference sequence). This CDR3 reads CASSYSGGAGLHEQFF. The CDR3 nucleotides are TGTGCCAGCAGTTACTCGGGGGGGGCCGGTTTGCATGAGCAGTTCTTC.

This clonotype was seen ten or more times. The rearrangement joins TRBV9 to TRBJ1-3; tentatively, D is TRBD1 (6 bases). The CDR3 has 16 residues. Germline V gene sequence: CDR1 SGDLS, CDR2 YYNGEE. Deletions cut 4 bases from V and 2 bases from J, with 16 bases between. In DNA, the CDR3 is TGTGCCAGCAGCTCCCCGAGGGGGGATACTGGAAACACCATATATTTT. Translating gives CASSSPRGDTGNTIYF.

The table lists this clonotype with many counts. The rearrangement uses TRBV20-1 and TRBJ2-1; D perhaps matches TRBD2 (7 bases). This CDR3 comprises 12 residues. The V end lost 3 bases, the J end lost 6 bases, and 9 bases lay between the germline ends. Germline values: CDR1 DFQATT, CDR2 SNEGSKA (reference sequence). The CDR3 DNA sequence: TGCAGTGCTAGGAGGGGGGGCAATGAGCAGTTCTTC. This gives the protein CSARRGGNEQFF.

This clonotype was detected ten times or more. The V gene is TRBV7-2, the J gene TRBJ2-7; tentative D call: TRBD2 (7 bases). Germline V gene lookup returns CDR1 SGHTA and CDR2 FQGNSA. The CDR3 runs to 15 residues. V was trimmed by 5 bases and J by 5 bases, leaving 19 bases between them. CDR3: CASSPSWGGAHEQYF. In DNA, the CDR3 is TGTGCCAGCAGCCCATCATGGGGGGGGGCCCACGAGCAGTACTTC.

This clonotype was found many times. The genes are TRBV3-1 and TRBJ2-1, with D perhaps TRBD1 (6 bases). Germline V gives CDR1 LGHDT, CDR2 YNNKEL (reference sequence). Trimming took off 0 bases at V and 6 bases at J, with 12 bases between the two ends. This CDR3 has 15 residues. The CDR3 DNA reads as TGTGCCAGCAGCCAAGATTGGGGGCCGAGCAATGAGCAGTTCTTC. This gives the protein CASSQDWGPSNEQFF.

There are many counts of this clonotype. The chain couples TRBV29-1 to TRBJ2-5, with a tentative D call TRBD2 (5 bases). In germline, CDR1 is SQVTM, CDR2 ANQGSEA. Trimming took off 4 bases at V and 2 bases at J, with 14 bases between the two ends. The CDR3 covers 14 residues. CDR3: CSVGGSLAQETQYF. The CDR3 nucleotides are TGCAGCGTTGGCGGGTCCCTGGCACAAGAGACCCAGTACTTC.

This clonotype was observed at least ten times. The CDR3 sequence is CASSQTGYYEQYF. In nucleotides, the CDR3 is TGTGCCAGCTCACAGACAGGGTACTACGAGCAGTACTTC. The chain employs TRBV18 and TRBJ2-7, with TRBD1 matching over 7 bases. The V and J ends lost 4 bases and 3 bases, in that order; junction bases with no gene match: 3. Germline V gene lookup returns CDR1 KGHSH and CDR2 LQKENI. This CDR3 is built from 13 residues.

This clonotype was counted many times. The gene calls are TRBV7-8 and TRBJ1-5; no reliable D call. This CDR3 has 15 residues. The germline V gene has CDR1 SGHVS and CDR2 FQNEAQ. V shed 1 base and J shed 0 bases, with 7 bases lying between them. The CDR3 region has the DNA TGTGCCAGCAGCTTAGAGGCGTATAGCAATCAGCCCCAGCATTTT. Translation gives CASSLEAYSNQPQHF.

This clonotype has a handful of counts. This chain links TRBV27 with TRBJ2-5; no clear D. Germline V gene lookup returns CDR1 MNHEY and CDR2 SMNVEV (reference sequence). V was pared by 11 bases and J by 2 bases, with 21 bases between. CDR3 length: 15 amino acids. CDR3 sequence reads: CALSGPPGLQETQYF. The CDR3 bases are TGTGCCCTTTCCGGGCCGCCGGGCTTACAAGAGACCCAGTACTTC.

Ten or more counts support this clonotype. The gene calls are TRBV7-2 and TRBJ1-5; 10 nucleotides agree with TRBD1. This CDR3 region has 15 residues. The ends lost 1 base at V and 5 bases at J; junction bases unmatched: 2. Germline V gives CDR1 SGHTA, CDR2 FQGNSA. In DNA, the CDR3 is TGTGCCAGCAGCTTAGTCGGGACAGGGGATCAGCCCCAGCATTTT. Translated, it gives CASSLVGTGDQPQHF.